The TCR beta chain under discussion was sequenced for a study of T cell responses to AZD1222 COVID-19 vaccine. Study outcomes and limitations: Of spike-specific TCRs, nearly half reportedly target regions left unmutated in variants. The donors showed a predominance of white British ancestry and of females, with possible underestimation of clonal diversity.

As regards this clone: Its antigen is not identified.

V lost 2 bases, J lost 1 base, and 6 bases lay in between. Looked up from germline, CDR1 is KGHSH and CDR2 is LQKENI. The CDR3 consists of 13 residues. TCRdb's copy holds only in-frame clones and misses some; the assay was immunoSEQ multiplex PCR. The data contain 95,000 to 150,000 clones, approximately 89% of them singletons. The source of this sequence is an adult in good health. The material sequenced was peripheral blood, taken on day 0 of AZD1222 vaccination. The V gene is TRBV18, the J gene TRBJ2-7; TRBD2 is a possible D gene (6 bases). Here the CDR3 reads CASSPGTSYEQYF. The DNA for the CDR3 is TGTGCCAGCTCACCAGGGACTTCCTACGAGCAGTACTTC.